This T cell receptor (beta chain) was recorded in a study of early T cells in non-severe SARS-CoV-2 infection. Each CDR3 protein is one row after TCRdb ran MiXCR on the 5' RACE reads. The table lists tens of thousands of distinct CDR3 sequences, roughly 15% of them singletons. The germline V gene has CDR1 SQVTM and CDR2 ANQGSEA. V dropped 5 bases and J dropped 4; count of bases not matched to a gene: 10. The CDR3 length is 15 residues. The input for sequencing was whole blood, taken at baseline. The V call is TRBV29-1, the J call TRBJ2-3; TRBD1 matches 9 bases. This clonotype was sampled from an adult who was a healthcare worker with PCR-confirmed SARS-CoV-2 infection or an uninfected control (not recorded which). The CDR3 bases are TGCAGCGTTAGTATGGGGACAGGGACAGCAGATACGCAGTATTTT. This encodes CSVSMGTGTADTQYF.